This entry concerns a single T cell receptor (beta chain). The antigen remains unidentified. These data come from a study of T cell responses to AZD1222 COVID-19 vaccine. The CDR3 has 14 residues. Germline V lookup: CDR1 SGHTA, CDR2 FQGNSA. V was shortened by 3 bases and J by 2 bases, with 8 bases between the two germline ends. Assay: immunoSEQ multiplex PCR; the TCRdb copy retains only in-frame clones and omits some. This sample has 60,000 to 100,000 clones, with 92% found just once. General study results and limits: Just a handful of AZD1222 recipients were seropositive at baseline.

Sequencing was performed on peripheral blood, taken on day 0 of MenACWY control vaccination. The source is an adult in good health. The gene calls are TRBV7-2 and TRBJ1-5; unclear D gene. For the CDR3, the DNA is TGTGCCAGCAGCTTTGACTATGGCAATCAGCCCCAGCATTTT. Its protein product is CASSFDYGNQPQHF.